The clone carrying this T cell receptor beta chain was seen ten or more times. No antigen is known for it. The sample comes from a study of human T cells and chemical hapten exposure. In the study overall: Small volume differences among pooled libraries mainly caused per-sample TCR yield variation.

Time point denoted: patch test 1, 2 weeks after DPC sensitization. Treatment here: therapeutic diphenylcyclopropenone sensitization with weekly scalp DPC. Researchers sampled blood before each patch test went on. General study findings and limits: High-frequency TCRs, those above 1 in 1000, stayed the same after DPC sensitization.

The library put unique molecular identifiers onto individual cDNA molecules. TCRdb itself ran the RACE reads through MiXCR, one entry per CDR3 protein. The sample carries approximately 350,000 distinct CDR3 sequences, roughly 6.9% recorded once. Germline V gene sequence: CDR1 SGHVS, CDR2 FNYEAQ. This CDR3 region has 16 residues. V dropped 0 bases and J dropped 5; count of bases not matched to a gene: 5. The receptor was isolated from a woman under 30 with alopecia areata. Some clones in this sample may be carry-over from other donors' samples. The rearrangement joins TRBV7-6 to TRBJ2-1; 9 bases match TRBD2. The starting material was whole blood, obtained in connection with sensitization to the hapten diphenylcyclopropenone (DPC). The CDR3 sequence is CASSLAFRGGDNEQFF. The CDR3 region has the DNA TGTGCCAGCAGCTTAGCCTTTCGCGGGGGGGACAATGAGCAGTTCTTC. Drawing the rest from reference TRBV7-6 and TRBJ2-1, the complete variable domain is GAGVSQSPRYKVTKRGQDVALRCDPISGHVSLYWYRQALGQGPEFLTYFNYEAQQDKSGLPNDRFSAERPEGSISTLTIQRTEQRDSAMYRCASSLAFRGGDNEQFFGPGTRLTVL.